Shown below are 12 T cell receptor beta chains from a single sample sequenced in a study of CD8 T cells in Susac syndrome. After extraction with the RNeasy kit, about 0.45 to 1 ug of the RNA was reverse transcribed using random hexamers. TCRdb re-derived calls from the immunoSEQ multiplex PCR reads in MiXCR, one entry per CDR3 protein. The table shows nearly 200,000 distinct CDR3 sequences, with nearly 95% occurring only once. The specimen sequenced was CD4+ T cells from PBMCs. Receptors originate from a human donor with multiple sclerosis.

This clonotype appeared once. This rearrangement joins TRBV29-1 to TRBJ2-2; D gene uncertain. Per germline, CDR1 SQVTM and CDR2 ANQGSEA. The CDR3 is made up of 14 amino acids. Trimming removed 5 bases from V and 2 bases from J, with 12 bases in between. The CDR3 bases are TGCAGCGTTTCACCCGAACACAACACCGGGGAGCTGTTTTTT. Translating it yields CSVSPEHNTGELFF.

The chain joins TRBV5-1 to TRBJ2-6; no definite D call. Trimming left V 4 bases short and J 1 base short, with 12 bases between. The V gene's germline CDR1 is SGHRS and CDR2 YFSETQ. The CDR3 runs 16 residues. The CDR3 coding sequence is TGCGCCAGCAGCGCCGGGTCTTTATCTGGGGCCAACGTCCTGACTTTC. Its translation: CASSAGSLSGANVLTF.

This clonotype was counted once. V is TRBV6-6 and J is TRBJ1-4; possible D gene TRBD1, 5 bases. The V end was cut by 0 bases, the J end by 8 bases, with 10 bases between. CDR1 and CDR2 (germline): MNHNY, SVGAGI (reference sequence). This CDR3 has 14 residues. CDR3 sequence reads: CASSYSTTAEKLFF. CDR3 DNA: TGTGCCAGCAGTTACTCGACGACAGCAGAAAAACTGTTTTTT.

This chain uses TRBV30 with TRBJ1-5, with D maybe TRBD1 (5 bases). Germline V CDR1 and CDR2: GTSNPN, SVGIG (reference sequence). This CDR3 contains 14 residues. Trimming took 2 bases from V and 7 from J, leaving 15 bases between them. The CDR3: CAWSPTGGWQPQHF. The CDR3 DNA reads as TGTGCCTGGAGTCCTACGGGGGGGTGGCAGCCCCAGCATTTT. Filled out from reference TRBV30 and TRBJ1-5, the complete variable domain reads SQTIHQWPATLVQPVGSPLSLECTVEGTSNPNLYWYRQAAGRGLQLLFYSVGIGQISSEVPQNLSASRPQDRQFILSSKKLLLSDSGFYLCAWSPTGGWQPQHFGDGTRLSIL.

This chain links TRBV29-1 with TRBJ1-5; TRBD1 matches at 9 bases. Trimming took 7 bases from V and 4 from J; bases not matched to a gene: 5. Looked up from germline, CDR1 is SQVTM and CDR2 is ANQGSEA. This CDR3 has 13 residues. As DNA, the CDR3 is TGCAGCGCCCGGGACAGGGATAATCAGCCCCAGCATTTT. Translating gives CSARDRDNQPQHF.

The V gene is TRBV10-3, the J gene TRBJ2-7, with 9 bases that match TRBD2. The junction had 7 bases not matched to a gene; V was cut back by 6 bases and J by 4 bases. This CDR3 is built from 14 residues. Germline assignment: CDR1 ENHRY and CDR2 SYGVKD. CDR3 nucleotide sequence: TGTGCCATCAGGGCTAGCGGGACCCTATACGAGCAGTACTTC. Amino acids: CAIRASGTLYEQYF.

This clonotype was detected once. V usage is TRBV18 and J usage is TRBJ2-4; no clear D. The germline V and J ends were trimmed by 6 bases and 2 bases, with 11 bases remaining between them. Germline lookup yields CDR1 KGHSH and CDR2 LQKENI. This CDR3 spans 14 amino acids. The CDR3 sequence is CASSFSGTKNIQYF. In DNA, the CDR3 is TGTGCCAGCTCTTTTAGTGGGACCAAAAACATTCAGTACTTC.

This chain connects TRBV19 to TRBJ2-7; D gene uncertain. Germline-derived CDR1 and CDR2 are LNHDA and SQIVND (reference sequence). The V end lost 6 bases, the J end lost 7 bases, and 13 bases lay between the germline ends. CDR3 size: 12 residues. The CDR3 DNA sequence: TGTGCCAGTAGCCCCGGGCGACGAGAGCAGTACTTC. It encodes CASSPGRREQYF.

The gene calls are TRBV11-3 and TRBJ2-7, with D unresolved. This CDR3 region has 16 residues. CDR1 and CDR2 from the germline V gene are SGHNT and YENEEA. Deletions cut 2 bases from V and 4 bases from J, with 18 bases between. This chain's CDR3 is CASSLHGSPAFYEQYF. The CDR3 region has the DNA TGTGCCAGCAGCTTACATGGGTCCCCCGCCTTTTACGAGCAGTACTTC.

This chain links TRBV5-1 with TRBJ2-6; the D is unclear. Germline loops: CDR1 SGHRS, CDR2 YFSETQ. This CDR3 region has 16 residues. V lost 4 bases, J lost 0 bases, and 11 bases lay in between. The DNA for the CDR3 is TGCGCCAGCAGCCTGACCGACCTCTCTGGGGCCAACGTCCTGACTTTC. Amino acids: CASSLTDLSGANVLTF.

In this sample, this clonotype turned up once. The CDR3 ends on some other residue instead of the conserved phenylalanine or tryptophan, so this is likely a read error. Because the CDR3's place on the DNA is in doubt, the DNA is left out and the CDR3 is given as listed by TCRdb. The CDR3 is CATTRRGV. The chain employs TRBV15 and TRBJ2-3; the table's D call of TRBD2 was not tested on the DNA. The CDR3 length is 8 residues, termini included. The V gene's germline CDR1 is LNHNV and CDR2 YYDKDF (reference sequence).

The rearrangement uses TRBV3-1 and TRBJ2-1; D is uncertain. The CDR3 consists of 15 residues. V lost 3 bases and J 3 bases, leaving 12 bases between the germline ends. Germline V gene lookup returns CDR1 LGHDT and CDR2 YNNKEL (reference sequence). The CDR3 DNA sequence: TGTGCCAGCAGCCAGGGCTCGGGTATCTACAATGAGCAGTTCTTC. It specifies CASSQGSGIYNEQFF.